This T cell receptor beta chain was recorded in a study of graft-versus-host responses after intestinal transplantation. Study summary: Every one of the recipients received anti-thymocyte globulin induction and afterwards took tacrolimus and steroids for around 3 years. Study outcomes and limitations: Individuals who had graft-donor T cell macrochimerism had allografts that showed high graft-versus-host to host-versus-graft clonal ratios.

Remarks on this clone: Antigen: not known.

Deletions cut 1 base from V and 7 bases from J, with 5 bases between. The CDR3 consists of 12 residues. Germline CDR1 MDHEN, CDR2 SYDVKM. Data came from immunoSEQ multiplex PCR; TCRdb stores just in-frame clones and leaves some out. The sample includes tens of thousands of clones, around 92% of them seen just once. This chain connects TRBV28 to TRBJ2-1; no firm D call. This TCR came from a human patient who received an intestinal transplant, so some T cells may come from the graft donor. Source: PBMCs, taken about 260 days after intestinal transplant. CDR3: CASSLSVNEQFF. The DNA of the CDR3 is TGTGCCAGCAGTTTATCAGTTAATGAGCAGTTCTTC.